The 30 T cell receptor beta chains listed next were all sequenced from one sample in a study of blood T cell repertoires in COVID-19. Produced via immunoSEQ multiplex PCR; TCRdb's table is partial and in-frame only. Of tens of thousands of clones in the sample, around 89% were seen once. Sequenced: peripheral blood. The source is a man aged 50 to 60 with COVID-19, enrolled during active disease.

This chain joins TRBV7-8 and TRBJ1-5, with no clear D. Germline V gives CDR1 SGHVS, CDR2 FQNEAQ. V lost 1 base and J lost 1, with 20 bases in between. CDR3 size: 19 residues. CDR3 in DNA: TGTGCCAGCAGCTTAGTGGAGGGAAGGCCATATAGGAGCAATCAGCCCCAGCATTTT. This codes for CASSLVEGRPYRSNQPQHF.

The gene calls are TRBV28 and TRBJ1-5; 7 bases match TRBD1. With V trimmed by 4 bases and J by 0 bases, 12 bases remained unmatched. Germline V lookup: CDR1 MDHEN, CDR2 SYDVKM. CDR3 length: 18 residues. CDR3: CASSSAAGGWYSNQPQHF. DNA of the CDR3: TGTGCCAGCAGTTCTGCGGCAGGGGGGTGGTATAGCAATCAGCCCCAGCATTTT.

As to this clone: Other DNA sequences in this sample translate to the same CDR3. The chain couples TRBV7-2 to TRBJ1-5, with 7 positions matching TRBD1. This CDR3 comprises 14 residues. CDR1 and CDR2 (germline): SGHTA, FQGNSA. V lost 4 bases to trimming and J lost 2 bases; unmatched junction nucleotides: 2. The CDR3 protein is CASSSTGGNQPQHF. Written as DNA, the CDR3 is TGTGCCAGCAGCTCTACAGGGGGCAATCAGCCCCAGCATTTT.

CDR3 sequence: CASSRRGGGIETQYF. The CDR3 DNA follows: TGTGCCAGCAGTCGACGGGGCGGGGGGATAGAGACCCAGTACTTC. The chain joins TRBV6-6 to TRBJ2-5, with 8 positions matching TRBD2. The CDR3 sequence is 15 residues long. From germline, CDR1 is MNHNY and CDR2 SVGAGI (reference sequence). J lost 4 bases, V lost 5 bases, and 9 bases had no gene match.

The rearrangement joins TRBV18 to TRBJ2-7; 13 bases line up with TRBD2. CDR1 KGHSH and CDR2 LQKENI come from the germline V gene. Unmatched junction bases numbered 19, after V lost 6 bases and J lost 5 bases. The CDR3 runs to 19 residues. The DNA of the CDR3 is TGTGCCAGCTCCTCCTCCAGGCACTCCGGGACTAGCGGGGTCAACGAGCAGTACTTC. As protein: CASSSSRHSGTSGVNEQYF. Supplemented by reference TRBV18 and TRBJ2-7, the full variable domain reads NAGVMQNPRHLVRRRGQEARLRCSPMKGHSHVYWYRQLPEEGLKFMVYLQKENIIDESGMPKERFSAEFPKEGPSILRIQQVVRGDSAAYFCASSSSRHSGTSGVNEQYFGPGTRLTVT.

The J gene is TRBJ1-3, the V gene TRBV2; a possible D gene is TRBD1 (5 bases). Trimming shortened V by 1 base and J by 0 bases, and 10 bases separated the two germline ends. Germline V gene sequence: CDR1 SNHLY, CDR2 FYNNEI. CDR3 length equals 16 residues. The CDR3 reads CASSEEQALSGNTIYF. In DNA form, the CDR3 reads TGTGCCAGCAGTGAAGAACAGGCCCTCTCTGGAAACACCATATATTTT.

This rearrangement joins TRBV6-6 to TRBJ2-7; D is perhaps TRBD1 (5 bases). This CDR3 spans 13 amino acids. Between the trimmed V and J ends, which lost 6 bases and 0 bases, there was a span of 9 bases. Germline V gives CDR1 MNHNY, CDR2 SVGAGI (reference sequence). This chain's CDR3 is CASSFRDSYEQYF. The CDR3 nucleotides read TGTGCCAGCAGCTTCAGGGACTCCTACGAGCAGTACTTC.

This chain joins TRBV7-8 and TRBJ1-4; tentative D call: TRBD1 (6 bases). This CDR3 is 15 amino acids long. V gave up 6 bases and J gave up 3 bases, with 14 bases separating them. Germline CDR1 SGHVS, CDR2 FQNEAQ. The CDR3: CASRFTGNANEKLFF. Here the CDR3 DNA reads TGTGCCAGCAGATTTACAGGGAATGCTAATGAAAAACTGTTTTTT.

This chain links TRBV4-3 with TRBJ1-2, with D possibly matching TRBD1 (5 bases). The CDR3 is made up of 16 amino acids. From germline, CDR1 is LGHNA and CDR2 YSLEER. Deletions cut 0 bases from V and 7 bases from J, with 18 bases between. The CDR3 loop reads CASSQDRSGILGGYTF. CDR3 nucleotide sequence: TGCGCCAGCAGCCAAGATCGGTCAGGGATACTCGGTGGCTACACCTTC.

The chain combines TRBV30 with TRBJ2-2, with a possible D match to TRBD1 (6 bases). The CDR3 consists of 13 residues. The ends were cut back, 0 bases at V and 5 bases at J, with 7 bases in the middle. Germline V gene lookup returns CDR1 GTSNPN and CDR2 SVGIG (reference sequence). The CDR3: CAWSVGATGELFF. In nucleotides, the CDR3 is TGTGCCTGGAGTGTGGGGGCGACCGGGGAGCTGTTTTTT.

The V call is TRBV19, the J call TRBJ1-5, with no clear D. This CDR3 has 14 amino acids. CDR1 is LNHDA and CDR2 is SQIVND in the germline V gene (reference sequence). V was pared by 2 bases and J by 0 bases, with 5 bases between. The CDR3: CASSIQNSNQPQHF. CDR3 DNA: TGTGCCAGTAGTATACAAAATAGCAATCAGCCCCAGCATTTT.

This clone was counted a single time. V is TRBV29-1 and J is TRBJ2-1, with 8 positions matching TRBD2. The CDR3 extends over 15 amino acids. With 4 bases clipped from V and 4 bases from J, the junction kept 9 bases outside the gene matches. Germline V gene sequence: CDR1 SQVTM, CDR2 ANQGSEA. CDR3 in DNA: TGCAGCGTTGTAGCGGGGCGGGGGTTGTACAATGAGCAGTTCTTC. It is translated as CSVVAGRGLYNEQFF.

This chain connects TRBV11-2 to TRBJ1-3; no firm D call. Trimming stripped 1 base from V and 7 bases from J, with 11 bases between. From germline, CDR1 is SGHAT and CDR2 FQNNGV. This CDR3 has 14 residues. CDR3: CASSLVPTFNTIYF. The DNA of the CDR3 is TGTGCCAGCAGCTTAGTCCCGACTTTCAACACCATATATTTT.

The DNA for the CDR3 is TGTGCCAGCTCACCATGGGACAGCCATAGCTCCTACAATGAGCAGTTCTTC. This gives the protein CASSPWDSHSSYNEQFF. The chain has TRBV18 and TRBJ2-1, with 7 nucleotides matching TRBD1. Germline V gene data show CDR1 as KGHSH and CDR2 as LQKENI. V was clipped by 2 bases and J by 0 bases; unmatched bases: 7. CDR3 size: 17 residues.

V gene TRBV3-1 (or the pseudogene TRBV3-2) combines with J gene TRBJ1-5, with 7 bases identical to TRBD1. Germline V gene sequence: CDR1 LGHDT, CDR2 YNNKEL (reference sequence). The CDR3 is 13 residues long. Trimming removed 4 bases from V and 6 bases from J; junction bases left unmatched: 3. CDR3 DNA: TGTGCCAGCAGCCTAGACAGGGCTCAGCCCCAGCATTTT. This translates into CASSLDRAQPQHF.

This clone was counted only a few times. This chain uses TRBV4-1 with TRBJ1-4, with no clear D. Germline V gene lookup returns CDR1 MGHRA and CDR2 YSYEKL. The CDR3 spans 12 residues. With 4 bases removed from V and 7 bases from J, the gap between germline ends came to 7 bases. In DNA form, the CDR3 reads TGCGCCAGCAGCCTTCGGTCTGAAAAACTGTTTTTT. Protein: CASSLRSEKLFF.

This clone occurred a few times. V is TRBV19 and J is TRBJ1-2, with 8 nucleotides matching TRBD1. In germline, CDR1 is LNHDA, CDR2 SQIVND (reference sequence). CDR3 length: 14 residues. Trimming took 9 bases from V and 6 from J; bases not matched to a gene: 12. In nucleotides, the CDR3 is TGTGCCAGCGGAAAGATTGTACAGGGGGATGGCTACACCTTC. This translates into CASGKIVQGDGYTF.

The CDR3, as DNA: TGCGCCAGCAGCCAAGAGCGGGGCCAGCAGTACTTC. Its protein product is CASSQERGQQYF. The V gene is TRBV4-1, the J gene TRBJ2-7, with a tentative D call TRBD2 (6 bases). V lost 0 bases and J lost 8, with 8 bases in between. Germline V CDR1 and CDR2: MGHRA, YSYEKL. The CDR3 totals 12 residues.

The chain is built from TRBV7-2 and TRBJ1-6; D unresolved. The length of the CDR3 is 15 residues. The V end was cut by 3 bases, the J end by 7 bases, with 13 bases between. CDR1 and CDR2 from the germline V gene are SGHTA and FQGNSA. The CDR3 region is CASSFGPAGNSPLHF. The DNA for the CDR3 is TGTGCCAGCAGCTTCGGACCGGCGGGAAATTCACCCCTCCACTTT.

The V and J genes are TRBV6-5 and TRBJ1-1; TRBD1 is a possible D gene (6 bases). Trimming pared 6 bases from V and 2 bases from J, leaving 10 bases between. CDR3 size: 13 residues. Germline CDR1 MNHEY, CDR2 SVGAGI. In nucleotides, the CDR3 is TGTGCCAGCAGCAGGACAGATAACACTGAAGCTTTCTTT. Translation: CASSRTDNTEAFF.

This CDR3 reads CASSLLGGLGNTIYF. DNA for the CDR3: TGTGCCAGCAGCCTCCTCGGAGGGCTTGGAAACACCATATATTTT. This chain uses TRBV7-6 with TRBJ1-3, with D uncertain. There are 15 residues in the CDR3. Trimming pared 5 bases from V and 3 bases from J, leaving 14 bases between. Germline-derived CDR1 and CDR2 are SGHVS and FNYEAQ. Full variable domain (outside the CDR3, taken from reference TRBV7-6 and TRBJ1-3): GAGVSQSPRYKVTKRGQDVALRCDPISGHVSLYWYRQALGQGPEFLTYFNYEAQQDKSGLPNDRFSAERPEGSISTLTIQRTEQRDSAMYRCASSLLGGLGNTIYFGEGSWLTVV.

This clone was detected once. This chain's CDR3 is CASSTGLSSYTF. The DNA for the CDR3 is TGTGCCAGCAGTACAGGGTTGAGTAGCTACACCTTC. V is TRBV6-2 or TRBV6-3 and J is TRBJ1-2, with a tentative D call TRBD1 (6 bases). V lost 5 bases and J lost 9, with 13 bases in between. CDR3 length: 12 residues. Germline assignment: CDR1 MNHEY and CDR2 SVGEGT.

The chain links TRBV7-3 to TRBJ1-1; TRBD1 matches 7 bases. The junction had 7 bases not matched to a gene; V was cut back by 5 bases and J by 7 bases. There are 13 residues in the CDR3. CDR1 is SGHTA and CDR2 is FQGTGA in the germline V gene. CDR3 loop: CASSPTGKGEAFF. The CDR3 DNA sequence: TGTGCCAGCAGCCCGACAGGGAAGGGTGAAGCTTTCTTT.

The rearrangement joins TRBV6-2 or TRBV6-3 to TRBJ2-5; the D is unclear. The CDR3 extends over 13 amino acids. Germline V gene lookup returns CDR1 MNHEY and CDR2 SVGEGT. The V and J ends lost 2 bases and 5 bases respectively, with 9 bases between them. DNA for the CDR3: TGTGCCAGCAGTTACGGGCAGTGGGAGACCCAGTACTTC. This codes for CASSYGQWETQYF.

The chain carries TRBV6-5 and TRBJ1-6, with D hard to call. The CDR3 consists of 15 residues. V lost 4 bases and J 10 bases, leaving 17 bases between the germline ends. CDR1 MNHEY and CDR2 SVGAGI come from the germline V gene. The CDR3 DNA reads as TGTGCCAGCAGTTTTTGGACTCGAGTGGGGTCACCCCTCCACTTT. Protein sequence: CASSFWTRVGSPLHF.

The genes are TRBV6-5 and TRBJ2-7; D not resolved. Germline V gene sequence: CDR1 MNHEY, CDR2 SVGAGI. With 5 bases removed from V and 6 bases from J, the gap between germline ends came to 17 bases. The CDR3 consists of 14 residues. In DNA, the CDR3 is TGTGCCAGCAGTCGACCGACCGGAGCGCCCGAGCAGTACTTC. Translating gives CASSRPTGAPEQYF.

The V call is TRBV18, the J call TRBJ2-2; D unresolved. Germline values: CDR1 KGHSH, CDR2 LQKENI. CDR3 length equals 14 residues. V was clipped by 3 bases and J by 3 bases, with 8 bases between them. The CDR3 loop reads CASSPSYDTGELFF. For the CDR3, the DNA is TGTGCCAGCTCACCGTCCTACGACACCGGGGAGCTGTTTTTT.

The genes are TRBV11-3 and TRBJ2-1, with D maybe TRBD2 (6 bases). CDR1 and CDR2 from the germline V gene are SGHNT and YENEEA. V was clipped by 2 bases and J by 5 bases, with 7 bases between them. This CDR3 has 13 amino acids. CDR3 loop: CASSLTGDNEQFF. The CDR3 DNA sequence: TGTGCCAGCAGCTTAACGGGGGACAATGAGCAGTTCTTC.

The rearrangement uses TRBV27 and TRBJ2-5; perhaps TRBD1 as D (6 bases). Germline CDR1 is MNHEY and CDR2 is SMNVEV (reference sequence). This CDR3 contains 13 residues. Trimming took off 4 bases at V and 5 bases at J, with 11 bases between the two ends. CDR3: CASSSQGRETQYF. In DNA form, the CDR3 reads TGTGCCAGCAGTTCACAGGGTAGGGAGACCCAGTACTTC.

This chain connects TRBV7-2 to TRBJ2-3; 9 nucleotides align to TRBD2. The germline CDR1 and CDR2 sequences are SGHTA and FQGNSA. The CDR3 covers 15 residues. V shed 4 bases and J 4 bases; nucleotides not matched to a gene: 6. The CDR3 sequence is CASSSQLAGSDTQYF. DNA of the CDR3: TGTGCCAGCAGCTCACAACTAGCGGGCTCAGATACGCAGTATTTT.